Listed below are T cell receptor beta chains from one sample, sequenced in a study of T cells in Graves' hyperthyroidism and ophthalmopathy. TCRdb ran MiXCR on the multiplex PCR reads and lists one entry per CDR3 protein. The sample records around 300,000 distinct CDR3 sequences, around 20% being singletons. The sequenced material came from blood. The receptor set was obtained from a man in his thirties or forties with Graves' ophthalmopathy. Both conserved end residues are trimmed from each CDR3. Only part of the rows carry a size: once, few, many, or a class if the clone is expanded.

V: TRBV6-1
J: TRBJ1-1
length: 13
size: few
CDR3: ASSESTGRSTEAF

V: TRBV20-1
J: TRBJ2-1
length: 15
size: .
CDR3: SAPDRGSSGFYNEQF

V: TRBV5-1
J: TRBJ2-7
length: 14
size: few
CDR3: ASSLPRRTSSYEQY

V: TRBV7-9
J: TRBJ1-1
length: 11
size: .
CDR3: ASSLVWNTEAF

V: TRBV24-1
J: TRBJ2-3
length: 13
size: .
CDR3: ATSDLVESADTQY

V: TRBV2
J: TRBJ1-1
length: 12
size: many
CDR3: ASTQWTRNTEAF

V: TRBV3-1
J: TRBJ1-1
length: 13
size: few
CDR3: ASSQGGGGVTEAF

V: TRBV24-1
J: TRBJ2-1
length: 11
size: .
CDR3: ATSDRTRSEQF

V: TRBV27
J: TRBJ2-1
length: 9
size: .
CDR3: ATTRVGEQF

V: TRBV6-1
J: TRBJ2-7
length: 11
size: few
CDR3: ASRSLNLYEQY

V: TRBV30
J: TRBJ2-2
length: 10
size: many
CDR3: AWSFTTGELF

V: TRBV30
J: TRBJ1-1
length: 10
size: .
CDR3: AWSVPSTEAF

V: TRBV28
J: TRBJ1-2
length: 14
size: many
CDR3: ASSLGQGATNYGYT

V: TRBV29-1
J: TRBJ1-4
length: 10
size: .
CDR3: SARDGGEKLF

V: TRBV11-2
J: TRBJ1-2
length: 13
size: .
CDR3: ASSTYRGQEDGYT

V: TRBV20-1
J: TRBJ1-6
length: 13
size: .
CDR3: SARDHSGGNSPLH

V: TRBV2
J: TRBJ2-3
length: 11
size: .
CDR3: ASAGSGTDTQY

V: TRBV7-8
J: TRBJ1-5
length: 12
size: .
CDR3: ASSVRTGNQPQH

V: TRBV7-2
J: TRBJ2-1
length: 13
size: once
CDR3: ASSLEGRANNEQF

V: TRBV12-3/TRBV12-4
J: TRBJ1-2
length: 12
size: few
CDR3: ASSRTGAYYGYT

V: TRBV27
J: TRBJ1-1
length: 10
size: few
CDR3: ASRPPGGEAF

V: TRBV6-1
J: TRBJ1-2
length: 10
size: .
CDR3: ASSSEPVSYT

V: TRBV6-2/TRBV6-3
J: TRBJ2-5
length: 14
size: few
CDR3: ASPAPTWGQRKTQY

V: TRBV12-3/TRBV12-4
J: TRBJ1-1
length: 12
size: many
CDR3: ASSLNRGGAEAF

V: TRBV3-1
J: TRBJ2-4
length: 18
size: .
CDR3: ASSQSKTPGLAGAKNIQY